The rows below give T cell receptor beta chains drawn from one sample of a study of OX40 agonist ivuxolimab in advanced cancers. Data came from immunoSEQ multiplex PCR; TCRdb stores just in-frame clones and leaves some out. The sample contains approximately 80,000 clones, around 94% of which appear only once. This specimen consisted of CD4+ or CD8+ T cells sorted from blood, obtained in a trial of the OX40 agonist ivuxolimab. The receptors originated from an adult with an advanced solid tumor such as melanoma, head and neck, liver or kidney cancer. Each CDR3 is given with its conserved first and last residue. D genes are given only for firm matches. Clone size appears in some rows only: once, few, many, or a class for an expanded clone.

v_gene: TRBV15
len: 17
j_gene: TRBJ2-1
abundance: -
d_gene: TRBD2
CDR3aa: CATSRDLASGGFNEQFF
CDR3nt: TGTGCCACCAGCAGAGATCTGGCTAGCGGGGGTTTCAATGAGCAGTTCTTC

v_gene: TRBV7-2
len: 15
j_gene: TRBJ2-7
abundance: -
d_gene: TRBD1
CDR3aa: CASSLFRDRAYEQYF
CDR3nt: TGTGCCAGCAGCTTGTTCCGGGACAGAGCCTACGAGCAGTACTTC

v_gene: TRBV27
len: 14
j_gene: TRBJ2-2
abundance: -
d_gene: -
CDR3aa: CASSPTGWPGELFF
CDR3nt: TGTGCCAGCAGCCCCACAGGGTGGCCCGGGGAGCTGTTTTTT

v_gene: TRBV7-6
len: 15
j_gene: TRBJ1-1
abundance: -
d_gene: -
CDR3aa: CASSLSREGSGSAFF
CDR3nt: TGTGCCAGCAGTCTTAGCCGCGAGGGGTCGGGGTCAGCTTTCTTT

v_gene: TRBV7-6
len: 12
j_gene: TRBJ1-4
abundance: -
d_gene: -
CDR3aa: CASSLGQGKLFF
CDR3nt: TGTGCCAGCAGCCTGGGGCAAGGAAAACTGTTTTTT

v_gene: TRBV6-1
len: 14
j_gene: TRBJ1-2
abundance: -
d_gene: -
CDR3aa: CASSEAGGNYGYTF
CDR3nt: TGTGCCAGCAGTGAAGCTGGAGGGAACTATGGCTACACCTTC

v_gene: TRBV4-3
len: 16
j_gene: TRBJ2-4
abundance: once
d_gene: -
CDR3aa: CASSQEGLAAKNIQYF
CDR3nt: TGCGCCAGCAGCCAAGAGGGGCTAGCGGCCAAAAACATTCAGTACTTC

v_gene: TRBV27
len: 16
j_gene: TRBJ2-3
abundance: -
d_gene: -
CDR3aa: CASSSPDGVRADTQYF
CDR3nt: TGTGCCAGCAGTTCCCCGGACGGGGTCAGGGCAGATACGCAGTATTTT

v_gene: TRBV4-1
len: 14
j_gene: TRBJ2-3
abundance: -
d_gene: TRBD2
CDR3aa: CASSLTSGTDTQYF
CDR3nt: TGCGCCAGCAGCTTGACTAGCGGCACAGATACGCAGTATTTT

v_gene: TRBV27
len: 13
j_gene: TRBJ1-1
abundance: -
d_gene: TRBD1
CDR3aa: CASSWDSNTEAFF
CDR3nt: TGTGCCAGCAGTTGGGACAGCAACACTGAAGCTTTCTTT

v_gene: TRBV7-9
len: 14
j_gene: TRBJ2-7
abundance: -
d_gene: -
CDR3aa: CASSSTGQPHEQYF
CDR3nt: TGTGCCAGCAGCTCCACCGGGCAGCCCCACGAGCAGTACTTC

v_gene: TRBV27
len: 13
j_gene: TRBJ1-5
abundance: -
d_gene: -
CDR3aa: CASSPNWGQPQHF
CDR3nt: TGTGCCAGCAGTCCGAATTGGGGCCAGCCCCAGCATTTT

v_gene: TRBV23-1
len: 14
j_gene: TRBJ2-7
abundance: once
d_gene: -
CDR3aa: CAIPPRRRGYEQYF
CDR3nt: TGCGCCATCCCCCCGCGGAGACGGGGTTACGAGCAGTACTTC

v_gene: TRBV28
len: 16
j_gene: TRBJ1-5
abundance: -
d_gene: -
CDR3aa: CASSPLNGAGNQPQHF
CDR3nt: TGTGCCAGCAGTCCTTTAAATGGGGCCGGCAATCAGCCCCAGCATTTT

v_gene: TRBV14
len: 14
j_gene: TRBJ2-7
abundance: -
d_gene: TRBD1
CDR3aa: CASSRQGKDYEQYF
CDR3nt: TGTGCCAGCAGCCGACAGGGGAAAGACTACGAGCAGTACTTC

v_gene: TRBV27
len: 13
j_gene: TRBJ2-1
abundance: once
d_gene: -
CDR3aa: CASSFAEYNEQFF
CDR3nt: TGTGCCAGCAGTTTTGCCGAGTACAATGAGCAGTTCTTC

v_gene: TRBV27
len: 15
j_gene: TRBJ2-7
abundance: -
d_gene: -
CDR3aa: CASSLSLPATYEQYF
CDR3nt: TGTGCCAGCAGTTTATCCCTGCCAGCTACCTACGAGCAGTACTTC

v_gene: TRBV5-6
len: 14
j_gene: TRBJ1-1
abundance: -
d_gene: -
CDR3aa: CASSLPELNTEAFF
CDR3nt: TGTGCCAGCAGCTTGCCGGAATTGAACACTGAAGCTTTCTTT

v_gene: TRBV6-5
len: 15
j_gene: TRBJ1-6
abundance: -
d_gene: -
CDR3aa: CASRTGGDLNSPLHF
CDR3nt: TGTGCCAGCAGGACTGGGGGGGACCTTAATTCACCCCTCCACTTT

v_gene: TRBV7-3
len: 17
j_gene: TRBJ2-7
abundance: once
d_gene: -
CDR3aa: CASSAAPPGLDSYEQYF
CDR3nt: TGTGCCAGCAGCGCCGCCCCCCCCGGACTGGACTCCTACGAGCAGTACTTC

v_gene: TRBV19
len: 12
j_gene: TRBJ2-1
abundance: once
d_gene: -
CDR3aa: CASSFPAGTQFF
CDR3nt: TGTGCCAGTAGTTTTCCTGCCGGGACACAGTTCTTC

v_gene: TRBV10-3
len: 15
j_gene: TRBJ2-3
abundance: -
d_gene: -
CDR3aa: CAISDDSVSRIGQYF
CDR3nt: TGTGCCATCAGTGATGATAGCGTGTCGCGCATAGGGCAGTATTTT

v_gene: TRBV4-1
len: 15
j_gene: TRBJ1-2
abundance: -
d_gene: TRBD1
CDR3aa: CASSPGQGADYGYTF
CDR3nt: TGCGCCAGCAGCCCCGGACAGGGGGCAGACTATGGCTACACCTTC

v_gene: TRBV4-2
len: 16
j_gene: TRBJ2-3
abundance: -
d_gene: TRBD2
CDR3aa: CASSQLAGGGTDTQYF
CDR3nt: TGTGCCAGCAGCCAGCTAGCGGGAGGGGGCACAGATACGCAGTATTTT

v_gene: TRBV7-8
len: 15
j_gene: TRBJ1-2
abundance: -
d_gene: -
CDR3aa: CASSLVEGTLYGYTF
CDR3nt: TGTGCCAGCAGCTTAGTGGAGGGTACCCTTTATGGCTACACCTTC

v_gene: TRBV6-5
len: 12
j_gene: TRBJ2-3
abundance: once
d_gene: -
CDR3aa: CASSPRTDTQYF
CDR3nt: TGTGCCAGCAGTCCTAGGACAGATACGCAGTATTTT

v_gene: TRBV5-6
len: 14
j_gene: TRBJ1-2
abundance: -
d_gene: -
CDR3aa: CASSLASSNYGYTF
CDR3nt: TGTGCCAGCAGCTTGGCCAGCTCTAACTATGGCTACACCTTC

v_gene: TRBV4-3
len: 15
j_gene: TRBJ1-2
abundance: -
d_gene: -
CDR3aa: CASSQGTQGLDGYTF
CDR3nt: TGCGCCAGCAGCCAAGGCACACAGGGTTTAGATGGCTACACCTTC

v_gene: TRBV5-1
len: 15
j_gene: TRBJ2-1
abundance: -
d_gene: TRBD1
CDR3aa: CASSLGQGTPHEQFF
CDR3nt: TGCGCCAGCAGCTTGGGACAGGGCACGCCCCACGAGCAGTTCTTC

v_gene: TRBV4-2
len: 15
j_gene: TRBJ1-2
abundance: -
d_gene: TRBD1
CDR3aa: CASSQSKGAYYGYTF
CDR3nt: TGTGCCAGCAGCCAATCGAAGGGGGCGTACTATGGCTACACCTTC

v_gene: TRBV25-1
len: 14
j_gene: TRBJ2-1
abundance: -
d_gene: -
CDR3aa: CASSELTAYNEQFF
CDR3nt: TGTGCCAGCAGTGAATTGACTGCCTACAATGAGCAGTTCTTC

v_gene: TRBV4-3
len: 16
j_gene: TRBJ2-5
abundance: -
d_gene: TRBD2
CDR3aa: CASSPGTSGDGETQYF
CDR3nt: TGCGCCAGCAGCCCGGGGACTAGCGGGGACGGGGAGACCCAGTACTTC

v_gene: TRBV28
len: 17
j_gene: TRBJ2-3
abundance: -
d_gene: TRBD2
CDR3aa: CASSLGGTSGGQNTQYF
CDR3nt: TGTGCCAGCAGTTTAGGTGGGACTAGCGGGGGGCAAAATACGCAGTATTTT

v_gene: TRBV15
len: 15
j_gene: TRBJ1-1
abundance: -
d_gene: -
CDR3aa: CATSRRRDLNTEAFF
CDR3nt: TGTGCCACCAGCCGTCGCAGGGACCTGAACACTGAAGCTTTCTTT

v_gene: TRBV5-8
len: 13
j_gene: TRBJ2-3
abundance: -
d_gene: -
CDR3aa: CASRRGPVDTQYF
CDR3nt: TGTGCCAGCAGGCGGGGCCCCGTGGATACGCAGTATTTT

v_gene: TRBV6-5
len: 15
j_gene: TRBJ1-6
abundance: -
d_gene: TRBD1
CDR3aa: CASSWGQIIHSPLHF
CDR3nt: TGTGCCAGCAGTTGGGGACAGATCATTCACTCACCCCTCCACTTT

v_gene: TRBV28
len: 15
j_gene: TRBJ1-2
abundance: -
d_gene: TRBD1
CDR3aa: CASSFLTGEGDGYTF
CDR3nt: TGTGCCAGCAGTTTCTTGACAGGGGAAGGCGATGGCTACACCTTC

v_gene: TRBV9
len: 13
j_gene: TRBJ1-6
abundance: -
d_gene: -
CDR3aa: CASSVGTNSPLHF
CDR3nt: TGTGCCAGCAGCGTGGGTACCAATTCACCCCTCCACTTT

v_gene: TRBV27
len: 13
j_gene: TRBJ2-2
abundance: -
d_gene: -
CDR3aa: CASRITGPGELFF
CDR3nt: TGTGCCAGCAGGATAACAGGGCCCGGGGAGCTGTTTTTT

v_gene: TRBV27
len: 11
j_gene: TRBJ2-3
abundance: -
d_gene: -
CDR3aa: CASRQGYTQYF
CDR3nt: TGTGCCAGCCGCCAGGGTTATACGCAGTATTTT